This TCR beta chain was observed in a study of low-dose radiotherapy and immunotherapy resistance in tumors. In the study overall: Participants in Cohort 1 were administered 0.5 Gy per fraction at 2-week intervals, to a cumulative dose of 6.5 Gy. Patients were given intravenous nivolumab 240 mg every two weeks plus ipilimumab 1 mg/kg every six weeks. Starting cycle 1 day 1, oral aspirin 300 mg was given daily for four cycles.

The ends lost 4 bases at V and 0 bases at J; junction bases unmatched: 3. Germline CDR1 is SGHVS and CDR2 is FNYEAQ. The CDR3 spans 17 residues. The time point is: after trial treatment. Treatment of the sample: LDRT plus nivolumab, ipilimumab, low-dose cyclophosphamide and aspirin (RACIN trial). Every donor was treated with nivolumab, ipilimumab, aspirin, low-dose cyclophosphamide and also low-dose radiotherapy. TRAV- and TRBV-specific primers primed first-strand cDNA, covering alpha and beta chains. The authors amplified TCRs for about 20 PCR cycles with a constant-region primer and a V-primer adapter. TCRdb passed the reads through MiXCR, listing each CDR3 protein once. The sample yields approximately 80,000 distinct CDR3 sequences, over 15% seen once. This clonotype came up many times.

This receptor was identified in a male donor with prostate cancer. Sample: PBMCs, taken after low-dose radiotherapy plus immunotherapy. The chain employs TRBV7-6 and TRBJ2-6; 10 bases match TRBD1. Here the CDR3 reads CASSSRDRGSGANVLTF. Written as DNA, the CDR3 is TGTGCCAGCAGCTCGAGGGACAGGGGCTCTGGGGCCAACGTCCTGACTTTC.